The 28 T cell receptor beta chains below all came from one sample that was sequenced in a study of T-cell memory formation after mild COVID-19 (dated by TCRdb to the early 2020s). Libraries came from 5' RACE. TCRdb names Illumina NovaSeq 6000 as the instrument used. TCRdb reran the public reads through fastp at Q25 and MiXCR, keeping productive beta chains. CDR3 protein sequences are deduplicated, and each keeps its most common genes and DNA. The sample table holds about 340,000 distinct CDR3 sequences, of which around 13% were seen once. 20% to 25% of the sample rests with the top ten. Material: PBMCs or a T cell subset sorted from them (not recorded which). The receptors were gathered from a man aged 18 to 30 who had mild COVID-19 (a few samples of this study predate the infection). The sample titles of this study are shuffled in the database, so cell type and time point are left out; the donor was told from shared clones.

V is TRBV27 and J is TRBJ2-3; 8 bases fit TRBD2. With 8 bases clipped from V and 7 bases from J, the junction kept 8 bases outside the gene matches. The CDR3 has 13 residues. Germline CDR1 reads MNHEY; CDR2 reads SMNVEV (reference sequence). This CDR3 reads CASSRRGEYTQYF. The CDR3 DNA reads TGTGCCAGCTCGAGGCGGGGGGAGTATACGCAGTATTTT.

CDR3 bases: TGCGCCAGCAGCGTCGACAGTCGTGAAGCTTTCTTT. It encodes CASSVDSREAFF. The J gene is TRBJ1-1, the V gene TRBV5-1; perhaps TRBD1 as D (5 bases). This CDR3 contains 12 residues. V was pared by 4 bases and J by 7 bases, with 11 bases between. Germline CDR1 SGHRS, CDR2 YFSETQ.

The chain is built from TRBV7-3 and TRBJ2-1, with TRBD1 identical over 7 bases. Germline assignment: CDR1 SGHTA and CDR2 FQGTGA. V lost 5 bases and J lost 8; bases outside the gene matches: 9. The CDR3 length is 14 residues. CDR3 DNA sequence: TGTGCCAGCAGCGCAGAATTTACAGGGGATGAGCAGTTCTTC. Its protein product is CASSAEFTGDEQFF.

This clonotype showed up just a few times. V is TRBV4-3 and J is TRBJ2-5, with D perhaps TRBD1 (6 bases). CDR3 length: 17 amino acids. Trimming stripped 1 base from V and 0 bases from J, with 15 bases between. Germline values: CDR1 LGHNA, CDR2 YSLEER. The CDR3 bases are TGCGCCAGCAGCCAAGGGGGGCAGGGAAGGTACCAAGAGACCCAGTACTTC. This codes for CASSQGGQGRYQETQYF.

This clonotype was observed a handful of times. The gene calls are TRBV7-9 and TRBJ1-1, with no clear D. Germline V gene sequence: CDR1 SEHNR, CDR2 FQNEAQ (reference sequence). The CDR3 covers 14 residues. Trimming stripped 5 bases from V and 6 bases from J, with 16 bases between. The CDR3: CASSRAPGWSEAFF. The CDR3, as DNA: TGTGCCAGCAGCCGCGCCCCGGGGTGGTCTGAAGCTTTCTTT.

This clonotype was seen many times. The V call is TRBV5-1, the J call TRBJ1-1; 9 bases fit TRBD1. Per the germline V gene, CDR1 is SGHRS and CDR2 is YFSETQ. Unmatched junction bases numbered 11, after V lost 4 bases and J lost 1 base. The CDR3 runs 17 residues. CDR3 coding DNA: TGCGCCAGCAGCAGGTCTCGGACAGGGGCACAGAACACTGAAGCTTTCTTT. Protein sequence: CASSRSRTGAQNTEAFF.

Only a few counts were recorded for this clonotype. This rearrangement joins TRBV4-2 to TRBJ1-4; TRBD1 agrees at 9 bases. In germline, CDR1 is LGHNA, CDR2 YNFKEQ. The CDR3 runs to 15 residues. J lost 7 bases, V lost 5 bases, and 8 bases had no gene match. The CDR3, as DNA: TGTGCCAGCAGCTTAAACAGGGGGCGCGTTGAAAAACTGTTTTTT. Translated: CASSLNRGRVEKLFF.

This clonotype has a count of ten or more. The genes are TRBV28 and TRBJ2-7, with D unresolved. V gave up 3 bases and J gave up 0 bases, with 6 bases separating them. The CDR3 covers 13 residues. CDR1 and CDR2 (germline): MDHEN, SYDVKM. In nucleotides, the CDR3 is TGTGCCAGCAGTTTCAGGAGCTCCTACGAGCAGTACGTC. This encodes CASSFRSSYEQYV.

V usage is TRBV12-5 and J usage is TRBJ2-1; D gene unclear. The CDR3 length is 11 residues. Germline V gene data show CDR1 as LGHNT and CDR2 as FRNRAP. V was cut by 7 bases and J by 8 bases, with 9 bases left in between. Written as DNA, the CDR3 is TGTGCTAGTGATAGAGACGATGAGCAGTTCTTC. This encodes CASDRDDEQFF.

The chain has TRBV3-1 and TRBJ2-1; D is perhaps TRBD2 (7 bases). This CDR3 is built from 14 residues. V was pared by 5 bases and J by 9 bases, with 17 bases between. Germline CDR1 LGHDT, CDR2 YNNKEL (reference sequence). CDR3 DNA sequence: TGTGCCAGCAGCAAAGGGATGGCGGGGGCTGAGCAGTTCTTC. Protein: CASSKGMAGAEQFF.

The chain links TRBV6-1 to TRBJ2-1; 10 bases are shared with TRBD2. Germline V CDR1 and CDR2: MNHNS, SASEGT. V shed 5 bases and J 8 bases; nucleotides not matched to a gene: 9. The CDR3 loop spans 15 amino acids. The chain's CDR3 is CASSPTSGALDEQFF. Written as DNA, the CDR3 is TGTGCCAGCAGTCCAACTAGCGGGGCCTTAGATGAGCAGTTCTTC.

V usage is TRBV24-1 and J usage is TRBJ1-4; D remains ambiguous. V lost 4 bases to trimming and J lost 5 bases, with 22 bases between them. This CDR3 has 18 amino acids. Germline V lookup: CDR1 KGHDR, CDR2 SFDVKD. This CDR3 reads CATSDPSLSTRPNEKLFF. As DNA, the CDR3 is TGTGCCACCAGTGACCCATCTCTCTCGACGAGGCCCAATGAAAAACTGTTTTTT.

The chain employs TRBV4-1 and TRBJ2-3; 7 bases match TRBD1. V lost 1 base to trimming and J lost 3 bases; unmatched junction nucleotides: 7. The germline V gene has CDR1 MGHRA and CDR2 YSYEKL. The CDR3 loop spans 16 amino acids. CDR3 nucleotides: TGCGCCAGCAGCCAAGTCGACAGGGATGGGACAGATACGCAGTATTTT. This gives the protein CASSQVDRDGTDTQYF.

This sequence joins TRBV27 and TRBJ2-4; 10 bases are shared with TRBD1. There are 14 residues in the CDR3. The V gene's germline CDR1 is MNHEY and CDR2 SMNVEV (reference sequence). J lost 6 bases, V lost 5 bases, and 4 bases had no gene match. The CDR3, as DNA: TGTGCCAGCAGTCCACGACAGGGGGCAAACATTCAGTACTTC. Encoded protein: CASSPRQGANIQYF.

This rearrangement joins TRBV6-5 to TRBJ2-2, with TRBD2 matching 8 bases. Germline lookup yields CDR1 MNHEY and CDR2 SVGAGI. The CDR3 spans 14 residues. V shed 7 bases, J shed 6 bases, and the junction held 7 bases outside the gene matches. The CDR3 is CASTRGGNPGELFF. Written as DNA, the CDR3 is TGTGCCAGCACCCGGGGGGGGAATCCCGGGGAGCTGTTTTTT.

In this sample, this clonotype turned up a few times. This chain links TRBV29-1 with TRBJ1-1; D possibly corresponds to TRBD1 (5 bases). The CDR3 loop spans 12 amino acids. The germline V gene encodes CDR1 SQVTM and CDR2 ANQGSEA. V lost 6 bases to trimming and J lost 5 bases, with 13 bases between them. CDR3 in amino acids: CSVARGGTEAFF. The CDR3 nucleotides read TGCAGCGTCGCAAGGGGCGGGACTGAAGCTTTCTTT.

The gene calls are TRBV18 and TRBJ2-1; D may be TRBD1 (6 bases). The CDR3 contains 15 residues. Trimming pared 1 base from V and 9 bases from J, leaving 16 bases between. The germline V gene has CDR1 KGHSH and CDR2 LQKENI. As DNA, the CDR3 is TGTGCCAGCTCACCACAGCACAACAGGGTTCGTGAGCAGTTCTTC. It is translated as CASSPQHNRVREQFF.

The V gene is TRBV6-2 or TRBV6-3, the J gene TRBJ2-3; D call uncertain. V was trimmed by 0 bases and J by 6 bases, leaving 16 bases between them. This CDR3 has 16 residues. Per germline, CDR1 MNHEY and CDR2 SVGEGT. The CDR3 coding sequence is TGTGCCAGCAGTTACTCGGAGACTCCCCGGGCGGATACGCAGTATTTT. It encodes CASSYSETPRADTQYF.

This chain connects TRBV18 to TRBJ2-5; no clear D. The V and J ends lost 8 bases and 5 bases respectively, with 15 bases between them. There are 13 residues in the CDR3. Germline V gene lookup returns CDR1 KGHSH and CDR2 LQKENI. The CDR3 DNA follows: TGTGCCAGCACCTGGGCTCAATCGGAGACCCAGTACTTC. It specifies CASTWAQSETQYF. Full variable domain (outside the CDR3, taken from reference TRBV18 and TRBJ2-5): NAGVMQNPRHLVRRRGQEARLRCSPMKGHSHVYWYRQLPEEGLKFMVYLQKENIIDESGMPKERFSAEFPKEGPSILRIQQVVRGDSAAYFCASTWAQSETQYFGPGTRLLVL.

In its sample, this clonotype was seen a few times. The rearrangement links TRBV4-1 to TRBJ2-3, with D possibly matching TRBD1 (6 bases). CDR1 MGHRA and CDR2 YSYEKL come from the germline V gene. V gave up 3 bases and J gave up 2 bases, with 9 bases separating them. This CDR3 has 14 residues. CDR3 residues: CASSHRQDTDTQYF. The CDR3 DNA reads TGCGCCAGCAGCCATCGACAGGACACAGATACGCAGTATTTT.

This clonotype was seen only a few times. The V gene is TRBV6-5, the J gene TRBJ1-6, with D perhaps TRBD1 (5 bases). Germline CDR1 MNHEY, CDR2 SVGAGI. The ends were cut back, 6 bases at V and 5 bases at J, with 14 bases in the middle. The CDR3 is 15 amino acids. CDR3 region: CASRRGRINNSPLHF. The CDR3 DNA sequence: TGTGCCAGCAGGAGGGGTCGGATAAATAATTCACCCCTCCACTTT.

The chain carries TRBV2 and TRBJ1-6; D is ambiguous. Between the trimmed V and J ends, which lost 5 bases and 7 bases, there was a span of 12 bases. Per germline, CDR1 SNHLY and CDR2 FYNNEI. The CDR3 consists of 14 residues. CDR3: CASSISLSNSPLHF. The DNA for the CDR3 is TGTGCCAGCAGTATTAGCCTGTCGAATTCACCCCTCCACTTT. The full variable domain, in which reference TRBV2 and TRBJ1-6 provide the parts outside the CDR3, is EPEVTQTPSHQVTQMGQEVILRCVPISNHLYFYWYRQILGQKVEFLVSFYNNEISEKSEIFDDQFSVERPDGSNFTLKIRSTKLEDSAMYFCASSISLSNSPLHFGNGTRLTVT.

This clonotype has only a few counts. The rearrangement joins TRBV27 to TRBJ2-1; D uncertain. V lost 6 bases and J lost 6, with 9 bases in between. In germline, CDR1 is MNHEY, CDR2 SMNVEV (reference sequence). The CDR3 spans 12 residues. The CDR3, as DNA: TGTGCCAGCAGCGGTTTAGTCAATGAGCAGTTCTTC. Translation: CASSGLVNEQFF.

In its sample, this clonotype was seen a few times. The CDR3 is CASSYSGTEQFF. In DNA form, the CDR3 reads TGTGCCAGCTCCTATAGTGGGACCGAGCAGTTCTTC. The V call is TRBV12-3 or TRBV12-4, the J call TRBJ2-1, with D perhaps TRBD1 or TRBD2 (5 bases each). Between the trimmed V and J ends, which lost 8 bases and 10 bases, there was a span of 15 bases. This CDR3 region has 12 residues.

This clonotype was seen a handful of times. The chain employs TRBV7-9 and TRBJ1-1; D is perhaps TRBD1 (5 bases). V lost 5 bases, J lost 6 bases, and 16 bases lay in between. In germline, CDR1 is SEHNR, CDR2 FQNEAQ (reference sequence). The CDR3 length is 14 residues. The CDR3 sequence is CASSTPYSGPEAFF. CDR3 bases: TGTGCCAGCAGCACACCGTATTCGGGGCCTGAAGCTTTCTTT.

The J gene is TRBJ1-5, the V gene TRBV4-3; D ambiguous. Germline CDR1 and CDR2: LGHNA and YSLEER. The germline V and J ends were trimmed by 3 bases and 3 bases, with 6 bases remaining between them. There are 13 residues in the CDR3. The CDR3 nucleotides read TGCGCCAGCAGCCATCAGGTCAATCAGCCCCAGCATTTT. It yields the protein CASSHQVNQPQHF.

This clonotype was seen repeatedly, ten times or more. This chain joins TRBV11-1 and TRBJ1-1; no clear D. Trimming removed 1 base at V and 4 bases at J, with 7 bases between. The germline gives CDR1 SGHAT, CDR2 FQDESV (reference sequence). This CDR3 spans 13 amino acids. The CDR3 protein is CASSLEGSTEAFF. In DNA form, the CDR3 reads TGTGCCAGCAGCTTAGAGGGTAGCACTGAAGCTTTCTTT.

In this sample, this clonotype turned up many times. This chain joins TRBV5-1 and TRBJ2-7; D assignment may be TRBD1 or TRBD2 (7 bases each). With 3 bases removed from V and 2 bases from J, the gap between germline ends came to 24 bases. Germline V lookup: CDR1 SGHRS, CDR2 YFSETQ. There are 18 residues in the CDR3. For the CDR3, the DNA is TGCGCCAGCAGCTACAGACAGGGAGGGAGGGCATTGCCCTACGAGCAGTACTTC. Its protein is CASSYRQGGRALPYEQYF.